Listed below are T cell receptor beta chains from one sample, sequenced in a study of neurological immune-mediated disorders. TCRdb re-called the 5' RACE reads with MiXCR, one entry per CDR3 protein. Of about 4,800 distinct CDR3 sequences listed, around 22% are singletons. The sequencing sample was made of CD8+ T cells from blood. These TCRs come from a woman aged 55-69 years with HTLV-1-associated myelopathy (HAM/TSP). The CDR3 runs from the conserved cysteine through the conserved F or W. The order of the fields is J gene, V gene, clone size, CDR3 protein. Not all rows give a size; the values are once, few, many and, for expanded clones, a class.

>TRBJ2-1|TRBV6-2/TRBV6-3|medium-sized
CASSFPLAGSYEQFF
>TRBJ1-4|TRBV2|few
CASSERGNPNEKLFF
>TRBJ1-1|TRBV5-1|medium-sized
CASSLVGTEAFF
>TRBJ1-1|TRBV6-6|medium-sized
CASSGTGKAYTEAFF
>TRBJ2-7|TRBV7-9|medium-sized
CASSQPGGPGEQYF
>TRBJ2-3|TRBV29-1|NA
CSVPGIDTQYF
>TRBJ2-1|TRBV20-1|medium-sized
CSARDNSGTGLGEQFF
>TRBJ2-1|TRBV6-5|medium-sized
CASSRDPSSYNEQFF
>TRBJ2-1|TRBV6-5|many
CASRPGLAGPNEQFF
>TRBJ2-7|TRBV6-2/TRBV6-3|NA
CASTGTSSDEQYF
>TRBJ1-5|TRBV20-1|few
CSASRRDSNQPQHF
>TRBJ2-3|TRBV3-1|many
CASSQGGVVPDTQYF
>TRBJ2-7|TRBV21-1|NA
CASSATLASYYEQYF
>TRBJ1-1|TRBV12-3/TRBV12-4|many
CASSYGTEAFF
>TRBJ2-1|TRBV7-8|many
CASSFSGEEGYEQFF
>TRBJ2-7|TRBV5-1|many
CASSPSDTSYEQYF
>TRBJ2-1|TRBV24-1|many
CATSDLGLAGGIPNEQFF
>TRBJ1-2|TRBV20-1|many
CSADHGQGDYGYTF
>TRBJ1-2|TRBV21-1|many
CASSKSPRTAYGYTF